Listed here are 20 T cell receptor beta chains from one sample, sequenced in a study of cytomegalovirus exposure and HLA in healthy donors. Both 60 Vbeta primers and 13 Jbeta primers went into the PCR. Produced via immunoSEQ multiplex PCR; TCRdb's table is partial and in-frame only. The profile shows over 50,000 clones, about 81% of them singletons. Sequenced material: PBMCs. The origin of the receptors is a man aged 45-60 years in good health and CMV-seropositive.

The rearrangement uses TRBV7-2 and TRBJ2-6; the match to TRBD2 covers 10 bases. CDR3 length equals 18 residues. In germline, CDR1 is SGHTA, CDR2 FQGNSA. The V segment lost 5 bases and the J segment 4 bases; nucleotides outside the gene matches: 11. The CDR3 protein is CASSPRSGGAPGANVLTF. The CDR3 region has the DNA TGTGCCAGCAGCCCCCGGAGCGGGGGGGCGCCAGGGGCCAACGTCCTGACTTTC.

The V call is TRBV7-3, the J call TRBJ2-2; D possibly corresponds to TRBD1 (5 bases). Trimming shortened V by 6 bases and J by 1 base, and 12 bases separated the two germline ends. The germline gives CDR1 SGHTA, CDR2 FQGTGA. This CDR3 region has 15 residues. CDR3 sequence reads: CASSPQGLNTGELFF. CDR3 nucleotide sequence: TGTGCCAGCAGTCCGCAGGGTTTGAACACCGGGGAGCTGTTTTTT.

This chain uses TRBV18 with TRBJ1-5; D might be TRBD1 (6 bases). The germline V gene has CDR1 KGHSH and CDR2 LQKENI. This CDR3 has 18 amino acids. V lost 1 base to trimming and J lost 3 bases, with 19 bases between them. This chain's CDR3 is CASSPLGGQGKYNQPQHF. The CDR3 DNA follows: TGTGCCAGCTCACCACTCGGAGGTCAGGGGAAGTACAATCAGCCCCAGCATTTT.

The chain uses TRBV7-8 and TRBJ1-2; unclear D gene. This CDR3 comprises 13 residues. Germline V gene data show CDR1 as SGHVS and CDR2 as FQNEAQ. V was trimmed by 10 bases and J by 0 bases, leaving 12 bases between them. The CDR3 is CATRALSNYGYTF. The CDR3 region has the DNA TGTGCCACGAGGGCCCTCTCTAACTATGGCTACACCTTC.

The rearrangement links TRBV2 to TRBJ2-1, with D possibly TRBD2 on 5 matching bases. The length of the CDR3 is 12 residues. Trimming left V 6 bases short and J 6 bases short, with 9 bases between. CDR1 and CDR2 from the germline V gene are SNHLY and FYNNEI. The CDR3 DNA follows: TGTGCCAGCAGGGACGGACTCAATGAGCAGTTCTTC. As protein: CASRDGLNEQFF.

In nucleotides, the CDR3 is TGTGCCAGTAGTTCCAATTACAATAAAGAGACCCAGTACTTC. Its protein product is CASSSNYNKETQYF. V and J are TRBV19 and TRBJ2-5; no clear D. The CDR3 consists of 14 residues. V lost 5 bases, J lost 3 bases, and 13 bases lay in between. Germline-derived CDR1 and CDR2 are LNHDA and SQIVND (reference sequence).

This clone has more than one count but fewer than ten. The V call is TRBV2, the J call TRBJ2-3, with 8 nucleotides matching TRBD1. Germline V gene sequence: CDR1 SNHLY, CDR2 FYNNEI. After removal of 10 bases from V and 4 bases from J, the junction contained 10 bases not matched to a gene. The CDR3 runs to 14 residues. DNA of the CDR3: TGTGCCACCTCCGAGACAGGGGAGGCAGATACGCAGTATTTT. Its translation: CATSETGEADTQYF.

This chain connects TRBV19 to TRBJ1-4, with no clear D. Trimming stripped 7 bases from V and 7 bases from J, with 19 bases between. Germline V CDR1 and CDR2: LNHDA, SQIVND (reference sequence). The CDR3 runs to 15 residues. The CDR3 is CASKIVELGGEKLFF. DNA of the CDR3: TGTGCCAGTAAAATTGTCGAGCTCGGAGGTGAAAAACTGTTTTTT.

The gene calls are TRBV25-1 and TRBJ1-2; D ambiguous. CDR3 length: 15 amino acids. Trimming removed 8 bases from V and 1 base from J, with 17 bases in between. CDR1 and CDR2 (germline): MGHDK, SYGVNS. CDR3 nucleotide sequence: TGTGCCAGCTCTGAAGGAGGCCTACTTAACTATGGCTACACCTTC. Its translation is CASSEGGLLNYGYTF.

The chain has TRBV28 and TRBJ2-1, with D perhaps matching TRBD2 (6 bases). Trimming removed 7 bases at V and 5 bases at J, with 15 bases between. The CDR3 totals 14 residues. Germline assignment: CDR1 MDHEN and CDR2 SYDVKM. CDR3 loop: CASIEGGSHNEQFF. CDR3 DNA sequence: TGTGCCAGCATTGAGGGAGGCTCTCACAATGAGCAGTTCTTC.

The CDR3 protein is CASSAAAGQATYEQYF. The CDR3 region has the DNA TGTGCCAGCAGCGCCGCCGCGGGACAGGCCACCTACGAGCAGTACTTC. The V gene is TRBV5-4, the J gene TRBJ2-7; 8 nucleotides line up with TRBD1. Germline loops: CDR1 SGHNT, CDR2 YYREEE (reference sequence). J was trimmed by 2 bases and V by 4 bases; bases with no gene match: 11. The CDR3 has 16 amino acids.

This chain links TRBV27 with TRBJ2-1; the match to TRBD1 covers 10 bases. V trimming: 6 bases; J trimming: 7 bases; junction bases outside the gene matches: 6. Germline V gene data show CDR1 as MNHEY and CDR2 as SMNVEV (reference sequence). The CDR3 length is 14 residues. The CDR3 DNA is TGTGCCAGCAGGACCCGGACAGGGGGGAATGAGCAGTTCTTC. The encoded protein is CASRTRTGGNEQFF.

This clone was detected a few times. The V gene is TRBV2, the J gene TRBJ2-2; 7 nucleotides match TRBD1. The CDR3 totals 16 residues. Losses at the gene ends were 6 bases for V and 2 bases for J; bases not matched to a gene: 9. Germline V gives CDR1 SNHLY, CDR2 FYNNEI. CDR3 sequence: CASRALTGANTGELFF. CDR3 DNA: TGTGCCAGCAGAGCCCTTACAGGGGCCAACACCGGGGAGCTGTTTTTT.

The chain employs TRBV27 and TRBJ2-7; a weak D match, TRBD1 (5 bases). Germline V lookup: CDR1 MNHEY, CDR2 SMNVEV (reference sequence). The V end lost 5 bases, the J end lost 4 bases, and 15 bases lay between the germline ends. The CDR3 covers 14 residues. DNA for the CDR3: TGTGCCAGCAGTCGGCGTCAGGGCACGTACGAGCAGTACTTC. It is translated as CASSRRQGTYEQYF.

This chain connects TRBV9 to TRBJ2-5, with TRBD1 matching over 8 bases. The J call is doubtful: the DNA matches TRBJ2-7 better. The CDR3 sequence is 14 residues long. Germline V gene sequence: CDR1 SGDLS, CDR2 YYNGEE. Here the CDR3 DNA reads TGTGCCAGCAGCGCGACACAGGGGGCCTACGAGCAGTACTTC. This translates into CASSATQGAYEQYF.

The rearrangement uses TRBV7-3 and TRBJ2-2; 9 nucleotides line up with TRBD1. Germline assignment: CDR1 SGHTA and CDR2 FQGTGA. V trimming: 0 bases; J trimming: 3 bases; junction bases outside the gene matches: 5. The CDR3 length is 17 residues. The CDR3 here is CASSLTRTGADTGELFF. In DNA form, the CDR3 reads TGTGCCAGCAGCTTAACTCGGACAGGGGCGGACACCGGGGAGCTGTTTTTT. The complete variable domain, with remaining parts taken from reference TRBV7-3 and TRBJ2-2, reads GAGVSQTPSNKVTEKGKYVELRCDPISGHTALYWYRQSLGQGPEFLIYFQGTGAADDSGLPNDRFFAVRPEGSVSTLKIQRTERGDSAVYLCASSLTRTGADTGELFFGEGSRLTVL.

This CDR3 reads CASSYLAGGLDTQYF. In nucleotides, the CDR3 is TGTGCCAGCAGCTACCTAGCGGGGGGGCTAGATACGCAGTATTTT. The chain couples TRBV7-8 to TRBJ2-3; 12 bases map to TRBD2. V lost 4 bases and J lost 5; bases outside the gene matches: 4. CDR3 size: 15 residues. Per the germline V gene, CDR1 is SGHVS and CDR2 is FQNEAQ. The whole variable domain, remainder taken from reference TRBV7-8 and TRBJ2-3, is GAGVSQSPRYKVAKRGQDVALRCDPISGHVSLFWYQQALGQGPEFLTYFQNEAQLDKSGLPSDRFFAERPEGSVSTLKIQRTQQEDSAVYLCASSYLAGGLDTQYFGPGTRLTVL.

This clone appeared a few times. The gene calls are TRBV10-3 and TRBJ1-2, with 7 bases aligning to TRBD1. Germline CDR1 reads ENHRY; CDR2 reads SYGVKD. The CDR3 is 15 amino acids. V gave up 7 bases and J gave up 0 bases; unmatched junction bases: 8. CDR3 in amino acids: CAIKEGAGSNYGYTF. The CDR3 region has the DNA TGTGCCATCAAAGAGGGGGCAGGTTCTAACTATGGCTACACCTTC.

V gene TRBV27 combines with J gene TRBJ2-2; D not resolved. Germline CDR1 is MNHEY and CDR2 is SMNVEV (reference sequence). This CDR3 is 12 amino acids long. Trimming removed 5 bases from V and 3 bases from J, with 4 bases in between. CDR3 residues: CASSPYTGELFF. CDR3 bases: TGTGCCAGCAGTCCGTACACCGGGGAGCTGTTTTTT.

The chain is built from TRBV4-1 and TRBJ1-1; D perhaps matches TRBD1 (5 bases). Germline V gene lookup returns CDR1 MGHRA and CDR2 YSYEKL. Trimming cost V 4 bases and J 5 bases, with 14 bases left between them. This CDR3 has 14 amino acids. CDR3 in DNA: TGCGCCAGCAGCCTCAGGGATCTAGGAACTGAAGCTTTCTTT. Encoded protein: CASSLRDLGTEAFF.